The 16 T cell receptor beta chains below were found in one sample sequenced in a study of blood T cell repertoires in COVID-19. Sequenced by immunoSEQ multiplex PCR; TCRdb stores in-frame clones only, minus some. Here the sample spans 82,000 or so clones, more than 85% being singletons. Sequencing used PBMCs or T cells enriched from blood (not recorded which). These receptors came from a woman between 50 and 59 years old with acute COVID-19.

The chain links TRBV6-1 to TRBJ1-1; D unresolved. There are 14 residues in the CDR3. CDR1 and CDR2 (germline): MNHNS, SASEGT. Trimming took 3 bases from V and 0 from J, leaving 8 bases between them. CDR3 bases: TGTGCCAGCAGTGAGGGCAGGATGAACACTGAAGCTTTCTTT. Translation gives CASSEGRMNTEAFF.

The chain recombines TRBV5-4 with TRBJ2-7, with D tentatively TRBD2 (5 bases). V was trimmed by 2 bases and J by 7 bases, leaving 25 bases between them. The CDR3 consists of 17 residues. Germline V gene sequence: CDR1 SGHNT, CDR2 YYREEE (reference sequence). CDR3: CASSFPPGGSGLGEQYF. The CDR3 bases are TGTGCCAGCAGCTTTCCCCCGGGCGGCTCGGGGTTGGGGGAGCAGTACTTC.

This chain joins TRBV5-4 and TRBJ2-1, with 10 nucleotides matching TRBD2. CDR1 is SGHNT and CDR2 is YYREEE in the germline V gene (reference sequence). The CDR3 length is 15 residues. The V and J ends lost 1 base and 7 bases, in that order; junction bases with no gene match: 5. The DNA of the CDR3 is TGTGCCAGCAGCTTGCCTAGCGGGAGATCTAATGAGCAGTTCTTC. Its protein product is CASSLPSGRSNEQFF. The complete variable domain, with remaining parts taken from reference TRBV5-4 and TRBJ2-1, reads ETGVTQSPTHLIKTRGQQVTLRCSSQSGHNTVSWYQQALGQGPQFIFQYYREEENGRGNFPPRFSGLQFPNYSSELNVNALELDDSALYLCASSLPSGRSNEQFFGPGTRLTVL.

CDR3 DNA: TGCGCCAGCAGCATGACTAGCGGGACCCCCGGGGAGCTGTTTTTT. The encoded protein is CASSMTSGTPGELFF. V is TRBV5-1 and J is TRBJ2-2; 11 bases are shared with TRBD2. The CDR3 is made up of 15 amino acids. J lost 6 bases, V lost 4 bases, and 5 bases had no gene match. CDR1 is SGHRS, CDR2 YFSETQ, per germline.

The sample holds one count of this clone. Germline is not matched at one junction end, which may reflect a read error. CDR3 sequence: CSATGSRDTQYF. The CDR3 bases are TGCAGCGCGACCGGGAGCAGAGATACGCAGTATTTT. The chain recombines TRBV29-1 with TRBJ2-3; a weak D match, TRBD2 (6 bases). The CDR3 consists of 12 residues. Germline V gives CDR1 SQVTM, CDR2 ANQGSEA.

Concerning this clone: At one of its ends the junction is not consistent with the germline gene, which may arise from a read error. The chain couples TRBV7-2 to TRBJ2-2; D gene ambiguous. The CDR3 runs 13 residues. CDR1 and CDR2 (germline): SGHTA, FQGNSA. CDR3 in DNA: TGTGCCAGCAGATTAGTCGAGGCCGGGGAGCTGTTTTTT. Its translation: CASRLVEAGELFF. The full variable domain, in which reference TRBV7-2 and TRBJ2-2 provide the parts outside the CDR3, is GAGVSQSPSNKVTEKGKDVELRCDPISGHTALYWYRQSLGQGLEFLIYFQGNSAPDKSGLPSDRFSAERTGGSVSTLTIQRTQQEDSAVYLCASRLVEAGELFFGEGSRLTVL.

V is TRBV4-2 and J is TRBJ1-1, with 9 bases lining up with TRBD1. The CDR3 has 16 amino acids. The germline gives CDR1 LGHNA, CDR2 YNFKEQ. V dropped 1 base and J dropped 1; count of bases not matched to a gene: 4. The CDR3 here is CASSQVGDRANTEAFF. DNA of the CDR3: TGTGCCAGCAGCCAAGTGGGGGACAGGGCGAACACTGAAGCTTTCTTT.

This sequence joins TRBV14 and TRBJ2-3; a weak D match, TRBD2 (6 bases). This CDR3 is built from 18 residues. Germline CDR1 reads SGHDN; CDR2 reads FVKESK. V lost 5 bases and J 1 base, leaving 22 bases between the germline ends. The CDR3 is CASSATLTRSPRTDTQYF. DNA of the CDR3: TGTGCCAGCAGCGCTACCCTGACTAGGAGCCCGCGCACAGATACGCAGTATTTT.

J is TRBJ1-2 and V is TRBV7-9, with no clear D. Trimming cost V 1 base and J 3 bases, with 9 bases left between them. The CDR3 runs to 14 residues. Germline V gene lookup returns CDR1 SEHNR and CDR2 FQNEAQ (reference sequence). CDR3 nucleotide sequence: TGTGCCAGCAGCTTAGGTCAGCGAGACTATGGCTACACCTTC. Protein: CASSLGQRDYGYTF.

V gene TRBV4-2 combines with J gene TRBJ2-3; TRBD2 aligns across 7 bases. The CDR3 sequence is 16 residues long. V was pared by 4 bases and J by 4 bases, with 11 bases of the junction left unmatched. Per the germline V gene, CDR1 is LGHNA and CDR2 is YNFKEQ. CDR3 region: CASSPPGSSGPDTQYF. CDR3 nucleotide sequence: TGTGCCAGCAGCCCCCCCGGGTCTAGCGGACCAGATACGCAGTATTTT.

The rearrangement links TRBV6-5 to TRBJ2-5, with 8 bases identical to TRBD1. With V trimmed by 2 bases and J by 2 bases, 4 bases remained unmatched. Germline V lookup: CDR1 MNHEY, CDR2 SVGAGI. This CDR3 is built from 15 residues. The CDR3 here is CASSYGQGKQETQYF. CDR3 DNA sequence: TGTGCCAGCAGTTACGGACAGGGCAAACAAGAGACCCAGTACTTC.

This chain connects TRBV7-2 to TRBJ1-5; 8 bases are a match to TRBD1. This CDR3 has 15 residues. The trim removed 4 bases at V and 4 bases at J, leaving 6 bases unmatched. The germline gives CDR1 SGHTA, CDR2 FQGNSA. CDR3 nucleotides: TGTGCCAGCAGCTCGGGACAGGCGATAAATCAGCCCCAGCATTTT. It is translated as CASSSGQAINQPQHF.

This chain links TRBV3-1 (or the pseudogene TRBV3-2) with TRBJ2-1; 12 positions agree with TRBD2. Germline V gene data show CDR1 as LGHDT and CDR2 as YNNKEL (reference sequence). CDR3 size: 16 residues. The junction had 8 bases not matched to a gene; V was cut back by 2 bases and J by 9 bases. As DNA, the CDR3 is TGTGCCAGCAGCCAAAATCCTAGCGGGAGGGCCGGTGAGCAGTTCTTC. Translating it yields CASSQNPSGRAGEQFF.

The chain employs TRBV6-5 and TRBJ2-1; TRBD2 agrees at 9 bases. The CDR3 extends over 16 amino acids. The ends lost 0 bases at V and 8 bases at J; junction bases unmatched: 8. Per the germline V gene, CDR1 is MNHEY and CDR2 is SVGAGI. The chain's CDR3 is CASSYSGGRAGYEQFF. CDR3 DNA: TGTGCCAGCAGTTACTCGGGCGGGAGGGCAGGCTATGAGCAGTTCTTC.

This chain joins TRBV6-5 and TRBJ2-1; 9 bases align to TRBD2. This CDR3 region has 15 residues. Germline values: CDR1 MNHEY, CDR2 SVGAGI. The J segment lost 4 bases and the V segment lost 2 bases, leaving 3 bases of the junction unmatched. DNA of the CDR3: TGTGCCAGCAGTTACCGGCTAGCGGGATACAATGAGCAGTTCTTC. This codes for CASSYRLAGYNEQFF.

This chain uses TRBV7-2 with TRBJ2-1, with 8 positions matching TRBD1. The V segment lost 4 bases and the J segment 12 bases; nucleotides outside the gene matches: 2. In germline, CDR1 is SGHTA, CDR2 FQGNSA. This CDR3 has 11 amino acids. As DNA, the CDR3 is TGTGCCAGCAGCTCCGGGACAGGGCAGTTCTTC. Its translation: CASSSGTGQFF.